Listed below are T cell receptor beta chains from one sample, sequenced in a study of spatial heterogeneity in lung cancer. TCRdb re-called the 5' RACE reads with MiXCR, one entry per CDR3 protein. The sample includes 89,000 or so distinct CDR3 sequences, approximately 20% seen only once; the top ten take around 6.6%. Sequencing was performed on PBMCs, taken at surgery. The receptor set was obtained from a male donor with early-stage non-small cell lung cancer. The CDR3 runs from the conserved cysteine through the conserved F or W. D genes are given only for firm matches. A clone size is listed for some rows: how often the clone was seen (once, few, many), or a class if it is expanded.

v_gene	j_gene	d_gene	len	abundance	CDR3aa	CDR3nt
TRBV3-1	TRBJ2-3	TRBD1	15	.	CASSPLTGTTDTQYF	TGTGCCAGCAGCCCACTGACAGGGACCACAGATACGCAGTATTTT
TRBV29-1	TRBJ2-3	TRBD1	15	few	CSVRQGAWGTDTQYF	TGCAGCGTTCGACAGGGGGCATGGGGCACAGATACGCAGTATTTT
TRBV9	TRBJ2-5	.	13	few	CASSVGVEGPQYF	TGTGCCAGCAGCGTAGGGGTCGAGGGGCCCCAGTACTTC
TRBV9	TRBJ2-1	TRBD1	13	medium-sized	CASSPGQDNEQFF	TGTGCCAGCAGCCCGGGACAGGACAATGAGCAGTTCTTC
TRBV29-1	TRBJ2-1	.	16	few	CSVELQDSSSYNEQFF	TGCAGCGTTGAGCTCCAGGACTCGAGCTCCTACAATGAGCAGTTCTTC
TRBV19	TRBJ2-5	.	14	.	CASSVEVRQETQYF	TGTGCCAGTAGTGTGGAGGTTCGGCAAGAGACCCAGTACTTC
TRBV6-2/TRBV6-3	TRBJ2-7	.	15	.	CASSFWQQSSYEQYF	TGTGCCAGCAGTTTTTGGCAGCAGAGCTCCTACGAGCAGTACTTC
TRBV28	TRBJ2-3	TRBD2	16	few	CASSLIMGLAGDTQYF	TGTGCCAGCAGTTTAATTATGGGACTAGCTGGAGATACGCAGTATTTT
TRBV4-1	TRBJ2-1	.	15	.	CASSGNLVSYNEQFF	TGCGCCAGCAGCGGTAACCTAGTCTCCTACAATGAGCAGTTCTTC
TRBV23-1	TRBJ2-1	.	15	few	CASSPSGISYNEQFF	TGCGCCAGCAGCCCGTCGGGTATTTCCTACAATGAGCAGTTCTTC
TRBV2	TRBJ2-3	.	14	few	CASSGEEGADTQYF	TGTGCCAGCAGTGGGGAGGAGGGCGCAGATACGCAGTATTTT
TRBV6-1	TRBJ1-6	TRBD1	16	few	CASSEAPGQGYSPLHF	TGTGCCAGCAGTGAAGCTCCGGGACAGGGATATTCACCCCTCCACTTT
TRBV28	TRBJ2-5	TRBD2	14	few	CASSLAGLQETQYF	TGTGCCAGCAGTCTAGCGGGGCTCCAAGAGACCCAGTACTTC
TRBV28	TRBJ2-6	.	14	many	CASSLVSGANVLTF	TGTGCCAGCAGTTTAGTCTCTGGGGCCAACGTCCTGACTTTC
TRBV7-2	TRBJ2-7	.	14	.	CASSLWTISYEQYF	TGTGCCAGCAGCTTATGGACGATATCCTACGAGCAGTACTTC
TRBV30	TRBJ1-1	.	11	.	CAWSTNTEAFF	TGTGCCTGGAGTACGAACACTGAAGCTTTCTTT
TRBV12-3/TRBV12-4	TRBJ2-7	.	13	.	CASSFARNDLQYF	TGTGCCAGCAGTTTCGCCAGGAACGACCTGCAGTACTTC
TRBV5-1	TRBJ2-2	.	14	.	CASIGPPNTGELFF	TGCGCCAGCATCGGACCTCCGAACACCGGGGAGCTGTTTTTT
TRBV12-3/TRBV12-4	TRBJ1-6	.	15	.	CASSGEGLYNSPLHF	TGTGCCAGCAGTGGCGAAGGCCTTTATAATTCACCCCTCCACTTT
TRBV6-6	TRBJ1-1	.	12	.	CASSYSRDEAFF	TGTGCCAGCAGTTACTCTCGGGATGAAGCTTTCTTT
TRBV28	TRBJ2-1	TRBD2	16	.	CASRNGGTSGYNEQFF	TGTGCCAGCAGAAATGGGGGGACTAGCGGATACAATGAGCAGTTCTTC
TRBV21-1	TRBJ2-7	.	17	few	CASSKFPGTSGRNEQYF	TGTGCCAGCAGCAAATTTCCTGGGACTAGCGGGAGAAACGAGCAGTACTTC
TRBV24-1	TRBJ2-1	TRBD1	16	many	CATSDAGTGSLGEQFF	TGTGCCACCAGTGACGCCGGGACAGGGAGTTTAGGTGAGCAGTTCTTC
TRBV6-5	TRBJ2-3	TRBD1	15	.	CASSSGTGGAGTQYF	TGTGCCAGCAGTTCCGGGACAGGGGGCGCGGGTACGCAGTATTTT
TRBV9	TRBJ1-4	TRBD1	13	.	CASSRTGGEKLFF	TGTGCCAGCAGTAGGACAGGGGGTGAAAAACTGTTTTTT
TRBV29-1	TRBJ1-5	.	13	.	CSVEQGRNQPQHF	TGCAGCGTTGAGCAGGGGAGGAATCAGCCCCAGCATTTT
TRBV19	TRBJ2-3	TRBD1	17	.	CASASRGTGPSGDTQYF	TGTGCCAGTGCTTCCCGCGGGACAGGCCCTTCTGGAGATACGCAGTATTTT
TRBV19	TRBJ2-6	.	16	few	CASSRAGTTGANVLTF	TGTGCCAGTAGTAGGGCCGGGACAACAGGGGCCAACGTCCTGACTTTC
TRBV20-1	TRBJ1-1	.	11	.	CSAAGDSEAFF	TGCAGTGCGGCGGGGGACTCTGAAGCTTTCTTT
TRBV28	TRBJ1-1	TRBD1	12	few	CASSLTGSEAFF	TGTGCCAGCAGTTTGACAGGGAGTGAAGCTTTCTTT
TRBV19	TRBJ2-7	.	15	.	CASSPEAAVPYEQYF	TGTGCCAGTAGCCCTGAAGCAGCGGTCCCTTACGAGCAGTACTTC
TRBV7-2	TRBJ1-2	.	13	few	CASSLVAGYGYTF	TGTGCCAGCAGCTTAGTTGCGGGCTATGGCTACACCTTC
TRBV28	TRBJ1-5	.	15	few	CASSSPQGSAQPQHF	TGTGCCAGCAGCTCCCCACAGGGTTCTGCTCAGCCCCAGCATTTT
TRBV14	TRBJ2-3	.	12	few	CASSPTIDTQYF	TGTGCCAGCAGCCCCACAATCGATACGCAGTATTTT
TRBV6-1	TRBJ2-2	.	16	.	CASSELEQANTGELFF	TGTGCCAGCAGTGAACTGGAACAGGCGAACACCGGGGAGCTGTTTTTT
TRBV25-1	TRBJ2-4	.	15	few	CASSERGRAKNIQYF	TGTGCCAGCAGTGAACGGGGGAGAGCCAAAAACATTCAGTACTTC
TRBV5-1	TRBJ1-1	.	13	many	CASSLAGRTEAFF	TGCGCCAGCAGCTTGGCCGGACGGACTGAAGCTTTCTTT
TRBV15	TRBJ2-7	TRBD2	13	.	CATGREGLPEQYF	TGTGCCACCGGGCGGGAGGGCCTACCCGAGCAGTACTTC
TRBV5-1	TRBJ2-7	.	13	few	CASSVTGYDEQYF	TGCGCCAGCAGCGTCACAGGGTACGACGAGCAGTACTTC
TRBV5-6	TRBJ2-7	TRBD1	15	many	CASSLVGQGAYEQYF	TGTGCCAGCAGCTTGGTCGGACAGGGGGCCTACGAGCAGTACTTC
TRBV6-2/TRBV6-3	TRBJ2-1	.	13	.	CASSYSRYNEQFF	TGTGCCAGCAGTTACTCGAGATACAATGAGCAGTTCTTC
TRBV7-9	TRBJ2-1	.	15	few	CASSLQVSSYNEQFF	TGTGCCAGCAGCCTACAGGTTAGCTCCTACAATGAGCAGTTCTTC
TRBV12-3/TRBV12-4	TRBJ1-2	TRBD1	14	.	CASIPGQLFYGYTF	TGTGCCAGCATCCCGGGACAGTTATTCTATGGCTACACCTTC
TRBV6-6	TRBJ2-3	.	14	.	CASSQGSSTDTQYF	TGTGCCAGCAGCCAAGGGAGTAGCACAGATACGCAGTATTTT
TRBV7-9	TRBJ1-3	.	18	.	CASSSPKDIPLSGNTIYF	TGTGCCAGCAGCTCCCCCAAAGACATTCCCCTCTCTGGAAACACCATATATTTT
TRBV6-6	TRBJ1-3	.	15	many	CASSSTGNSGNTIYF	TGTGCCAGCAGTTCAACAGGGAACTCTGGAAACACCATATATTTT
TRBV5-1	TRBJ2-7	.	13	many	CASKRTGKYEQYF	TGCGCCAGCAAACGAACAGGGAAGTACGAGCAGTACTTC
TRBV16	TRBJ2-7	.	13	few	CASSQGWEHEQYF	TGTGCCAGCAGCCAAGGGTGGGAGCACGAGCAGTACTTC
TRBV20-1	TRBJ2-1	TRBD2	15	many	CSAPRLASSYNEQFF	TGCAGTGCCCCTAGACTAGCTAGCTCCTACAATGAGCAGTTCTTC
TRBV10-3	TRBJ2-7	.	13	.	CAIQGGATYEQYF	TGTGCCATCCAGGGGGGAGCCACCTACGAGCAGTACTTC
TRBV18	TRBJ2-7	TRBD2	15	.	CASSPPSGGAYEQYF	TGTGCCAGCTCACCACCGAGCGGGGGGGCTTACGAGCAGTACTTC
TRBV27	TRBJ1-1	.	14	many	CASRPPYLNTEAFF	TGTGCCAGCAGGCCTCCTTATTTGAACACTGAAGCTTTCTTT
TRBV7-2	TRBJ2-2	TRBD1	14	many	CASSWTGRAGELFF	TGTGCCAGCAGCTGGACAGGGCGGGCCGGGGAGCTGTTTTTT
TRBV29-1	TRBJ2-6	.	14	.	CSVGLYSGANVLTF	TGCAGCGTTGGGCTTTACTCTGGGGCCAACGTCCTGACTTTC
TRBV29-1	TRBJ1-2	TRBD1	13	.	CSVRRGLDYGYTF	TGCAGCGTTAGGAGGGGGCTCGACTATGGCTACACCTTC
TRBV6-6	TRBJ2-2	.	16	.	CASSYSSPGAPGELFF	TGTGCCAGCAGTTACTCGTCCCCAGGGGCCCCCGGGGAGCTGTTTTTT
TRBV12-3/TRBV12-4	TRBJ2-6	TRBD2	16	few	CASSRTSPSGANVLTF	TGTGCCAGCAGCCGGACTAGCCCCTCTGGGGCCAACGTCCTGACTTTC
TRBV2	TRBJ2-5	.	13	few	CAGSEAGGETQYF	TGTGCCGGCAGTGAAGCGGGTGGAGAGACCCAGTACTTC
TRBV20-1	TRBJ1-1	.	15	.	CSAIKGLGTVTEAFF	TGCAGTGCTATTAAGGGTCTTGGGACCGTTACTGAAGCTTTCTTT
TRBV3-1	TRBJ1-5	.	14	few	CASSQSGINQPQHF	TGTGCCAGCAGCCAATCAGGGATTAATCAGCCCCAGCATTTT